The 20 T cell receptor beta chains below were found in one sample sequenced in a study of T cell repertoires in aging, cancer and after chemotherapy. Rearranged V-D-J TRB sequences were amplified with a mixed TRB-A/B primer pool. TCRdb re-analysed the multiplex PCR reads in MiXCR, keeping a single row per CDR3 protein. The sample contains 6,500 or so distinct CDR3 sequences, more than 30% of which appear only once. Peripheral blood genomic DNA, not sorted cells or RNA, was the template. Sequencing input: blood. The receptors originated from a human donor with a blood cancer.

This clonotype showed up just a few times. V usage is TRBV6-1 and J usage is TRBJ1-5, with no clear D. The V gene lost 4 bases and the J gene lost 0 bases, with 7 bases spanning the gap. The CDR3 length is 14 residues. Germline V gene data show CDR1 as MNHNS and CDR2 as SASEGT. The CDR3 sequence is CASSGPNSNQPQHF. Written as DNA, the CDR3 is TGTGCCAGCAGTGGCCCGAATAGCAATCAGCCCCAGCATTTT.

J is TRBJ2-7 and V is TRBV4-2; D possibly corresponds to TRBD1 (6 bases). The ends were cut back, 5 bases at V and 0 bases at J, with 11 bases in the middle. In germline, CDR1 is LGHNA, CDR2 YNFKEQ. The CDR3 is 14 amino acids. The DNA of the CDR3 is TGTGCCAGCAGCTGGGGGCTTCACTCCTACGAGCAGTACTTC. Its translation: CASSWGLHSYEQYF.

This clonotype was counted only a few times. The chain employs TRBV13 and TRBJ2-5, with D unresolved. This CDR3 contains 15 residues. Looked up from germline, CDR1 is PRHDT and CDR2 is FYEKMQ (reference sequence). V was trimmed by 1 base and J by 3 bases, leaving 12 bases between them. This CDR3 reads CASSLVSFREETQYF. The CDR3 DNA sequence: TGTGCCAGCAGCTTAGTATCTTTCAGAGAAGAGACCCAGTACTTC.

Notes on this clonotype: This clone may be a read error of a much larger clone one base away. This chain joins TRBV19 and TRBJ2-3; no definite D call. The CDR3 consists of 14 residues. The germline V and J ends were trimmed by 6 bases and 4 bases, with 14 bases remaining between them. Germline V gene sequence: CDR1 LNHDA, CDR2 SQIVND (reference sequence). CDR3 sequence reads: CASRPGLSPDTQYF. CDR3 sequence (DNA): TGTGCCAGTAGGCCCGGATTGAGTCCAGATACGCAGTATTTT.

By sample fraction, this clonotype is medium-sized (0.01 to 0.1%). Sequence at one end of the junction differs from germline and may be a read error. This sequence joins TRBV6-6 and TRBJ2-5; perhaps TRBD2 as D (6 bases). The germline V gene encodes CDR1 MNHNY and CDR2 SVGAGI (reference sequence). The CDR3 sequence is 15 residues long. The CDR3 coding sequence is TGTGCCAGCAGTGACTCGCGGACTACGGCGGAGACCCAGTACTTC. Its translation is CASSDSRTTAETQYF.

The rearrangement joins TRBV20-1 to TRBJ1-2; unclear D gene. The CDR3 is 13 residues long. V lost 3 bases and J 2 bases, leaving 10 bases between the germline ends. Per the germline V gene, CDR1 is DFQATT and CDR2 is SNEGSKA (reference sequence). The CDR3 sequence: CSASPGANYGYTF. The CDR3 bases are TGCAGTGCTAGCCCAGGCGCCAACTATGGCTACACCTTC.

In the case of this clonotype: The conserved final phenylalanine or tryptophan is absent from the CDR3, which likely points to a read error. V is TRBV11-3 and J is TRBJ2-5; D unresolved. The CDR3 runs 13 residues. V shed 3 bases and J shed 5 bases, with 10 bases lying between them. Germline V gene data show CDR1 as SGHNT and CDR2 as YENEEA. The CDR3 DNA follows: TGTGCCAGCAGCTTTGGGATTTCGGAGACCCAGTACTCC. Its translation is CASSFGISETQYS.

The rearrangement joins TRBV19 to TRBJ1-1, with a weak D call TRBD1 (5 bases). The CDR3 has 13 residues. Germline values: CDR1 LNHDA, CDR2 SQIVND (reference sequence). V was shortened by 5 bases and J by 6 bases, with 13 bases between the two germline ends. As DNA, the CDR3 is TGTGCCAGTAGTGCAGGGTTTCGGGCTGAAGCTTTCTTT. It specifies CASSAGFRAEAFF.

The table lists this clonotype with a few counts. The genes are TRBV6-5 and TRBJ1-2, with TRBD1 as a possible D gene (5 bases). Germline V gene data show CDR1 as MNHEY and CDR2 as SVGAGI. The CDR3 runs 16 residues. V was clipped by 11 bases and J by 2 bases, with 24 bases between them. The CDR3 DNA follows: TGTGCCGCGACGGTCGGGGGTATATTTGAGAACTATGGCTACACCTTC. As protein: CAATVGGIFENYGYTF.

The V call is TRBV28, the J call TRBJ1-2; D not certain. V gave up 6 bases and J gave up 4 bases, with 9 bases separating them. Germline loops: CDR1 MDHEN, CDR2 SYDVKM. This CDR3 spans 12 amino acids. The CDR3 loop reads CASRDSGYGYTF. For the CDR3, the DNA is TGTGCCAGCAGGGACTCGGGCTATGGCTACACCTTC.

CDR3 DNA sequence: TGTGCCAGTAGTCCTGGATCTATTCGGGGCTACACCTTC. This encodes CASSPGSIRGYTF. The chain has TRBV19 and TRBJ1-2, with unresolved D. The germline gives CDR1 LNHDA, CDR2 SQIVND (reference sequence). V was pared by 5 bases and J by 8 bases, with 15 bases between. The CDR3 consists of 13 residues.

This clonotype was detected only a few times. CDR3 residues: CASSYGTALYEQYF. The CDR3 region has the DNA TGTGCCAGCAGCTACGGGACAGCTCTCTACGAGCAGTACTTC. V and J are TRBV7-9 and TRBJ2-7, with 7 positions matching TRBD1. Trimming took 4 bases from V and 3 from J; bases not matched to a gene: 6. The germline gives CDR1 SEHNR, CDR2 FQNEAQ (reference sequence). This CDR3 spans 14 amino acids.

The rearrangement links TRBV20-1 to TRBJ1-4; TRBD1 might be the D (6 bases). The CDR3 runs to 14 residues. With 4 bases removed from V and 8 bases from J, the gap between germline ends came to 17 bases. Germline-derived CDR1 and CDR2 are DFQATT and SNEGSKA (reference sequence). The CDR3 loop reads CSATPDSRREKLFF. CDR3 DNA sequence: TGCAGTGCTACGCCGGACAGCCGCCGCGAAAAACTGTTTTTT.

This clonotype is judged medium-sized. The CDR3 DNA follows: TGCAGCGTTGGCAGGGGTGAAAAACTGTTTTTT. Translation gives CSVGRGEKLFF. V is TRBV29-1 and J is TRBJ1-4; D is perhaps TRBD1 (6 bases). The germline gives CDR1 SQVTM, CDR2 ANQGSEA. The CDR3 consists of 11 residues. With 4 bases removed from V and 7 bases from J, the gap between germline ends came to 7 bases.

With regard to this clonotype: A much larger clone differs from this one at a single base, so this may be a read error. V and J are TRBV5-5 and TRBJ2-3; D call uncertain. Germline loops: CDR1 SGHKS, CDR2 YYEKEE (reference sequence). V was cut by 2 bases and J by 3 bases, with 7 bases left in between. This CDR3 has 13 amino acids. CDR3: CASSLSGTDTQYF. CDR3 sequence (DNA): TGTGCCAGCAGCTTATCGGGTACAGATACGCAGTATTTT.

The rearrangement uses TRBV6-5 and TRBJ2-7, with D possibly TRBD2 on 6 matching bases. The V gene's germline CDR1 is MNHEY and CDR2 SVGAGI. The CDR3 is 15 amino acids. The V end lost 0 bases, the J end lost 4 bases, and 13 bases lay between the germline ends. DNA of the CDR3: TGTGCCAGCAGTTACTCGGACGGGAGTAAATACGAGCAGTACTTC. Translating gives CASSYSDGSKYEQYF.

This chain joins TRBV19 and TRBJ2-7, with 9 bases aligning to TRBD1. CDR3 length: 14 residues. V trimming: 7 bases; J trimming: 12 bases; junction bases outside the gene matches: 16. Germline assignment: CDR1 LNHDA and CDR2 SQIVND (reference sequence). The CDR3 DNA reads TGTGCCAGTATTGTTCGGACAGGGGACTCCGTTTGGTACTTC. It codes for CASIVRTGDSVWYF.

This chain links TRBV19 with TRBJ1-6; 9 nucleotides agree with TRBD1. V shed 9 bases and J 6 bases; nucleotides not matched to a gene: 9. This CDR3 region has 15 residues. Germline CDR1 reads LNHDA; CDR2 reads SQIVND (reference sequence). CDR3 in amino acids: CASSAGQGFNSPLHF. CDR3 coding DNA: TGTGCCAGCAGTGCCGGACAGGGGTTTAATTCACCCCTCCACTTT.

In its sample, this clonotype ranks as medium-sized (0.01 to 0.1%). The rearrangement links TRBV29-1 to TRBJ2-5, with 9 positions matching TRBD1. Trimming took 7 bases from V and 2 from J; bases not matched to a gene: 2. Germline CDR1 is SQVTM and CDR2 is ANQGSEA. The CDR3 has 12 residues. CDR3 in amino acids: CSAGTGQETQYF. CDR3 sequence (DNA): TGCAGCGCCGGGACAGGGCAAGAGACCCAGTACTTC.

The chain is built from TRBV20-1 and TRBJ2-3; D possibly corresponds to TRBD2 (6 bases). The CDR3 loop spans 12 amino acids. The germline CDR1 and CDR2 sequences are DFQATT and SNEGSKA (reference sequence). Trimming stripped 5 bases from V and 3 bases from J, with 9 bases between. CDR3 sequence reads: CSAGRGTDTQYF. In nucleotides, the CDR3 is TGCAGTGCTGGCCGGGGGACAGATACGCAGTATTTT.